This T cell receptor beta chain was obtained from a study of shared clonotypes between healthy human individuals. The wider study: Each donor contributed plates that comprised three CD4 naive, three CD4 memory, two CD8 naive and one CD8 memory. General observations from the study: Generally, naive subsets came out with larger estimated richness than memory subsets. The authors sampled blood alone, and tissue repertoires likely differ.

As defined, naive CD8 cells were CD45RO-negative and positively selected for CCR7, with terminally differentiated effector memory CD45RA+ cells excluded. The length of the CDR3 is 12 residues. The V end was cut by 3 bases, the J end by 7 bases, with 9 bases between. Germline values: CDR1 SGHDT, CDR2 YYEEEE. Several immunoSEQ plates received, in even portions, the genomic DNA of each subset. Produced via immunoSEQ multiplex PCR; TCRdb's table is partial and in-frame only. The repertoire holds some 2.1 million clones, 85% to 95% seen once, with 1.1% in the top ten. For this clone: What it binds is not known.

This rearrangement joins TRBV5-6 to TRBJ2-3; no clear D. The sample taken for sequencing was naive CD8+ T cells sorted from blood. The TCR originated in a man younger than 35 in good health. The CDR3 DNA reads TGTGCCAGCAGCTCCCTTTTGAATACGCAGTATTTT. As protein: CASSSLLNTQYF.